The TCR beta chain under discussion was sequenced for a study of T cell repertoires in ileal Crohn's disease. Study at large: Surgery for a complication: stricturing in around 60%, penetrating in roughly 39%. Findings of the study overall: High-frequency clones were more common in sorted CD8 than CD4 cells.

Only in-frame clones appear in the TCRdb table, and some are missing; sequencing was by immunoSEQ multiplex PCR. The sample lists fewer than 6,500 clones, 83% occurring once. Comments on this clone: The antigen is unknown.

The CDR3 consists of 11 residues. Looked up from germline, CDR1 is MNHEY and CDR2 is SMNVEV (reference sequence). V gave up 10 bases and J gave up 7 bases, with 11 bases separating them. The chain has TRBV27 and TRBJ2-1; TRBD2 is a possible D gene (5 bases). Sample: ileal tissue. This TCR derives from an adult with Crohn's disease. CDR3 sequence reads: CAIGELNEQFF. The CDR3 coding sequence is TGTGCCATCGGGGAGCTAAATGAGCAGTTCTTC.